A single sample is the source of the 19 T cell receptor beta chains below, sequenced in a study of blood T cell repertoires in COVID-19. Assay used: immunoSEQ multiplex PCR; TCRdb lists only in-frame clones, some missing. Of a few hundred thousand clones listed, around 90% are singletons. Sample: peripheral blood. Receptors were obtained from a man younger than 35 who had recovered from COVID-19.

The V call is TRBV7-9, the J call TRBJ1-4; D ambiguous. Trimming left V 5 bases short and J 1 base short, with 8 bases between. The CDR3 loop spans 14 amino acids. CDR1 and CDR2 from the germline V gene are SEHNR and FQNEAQ (reference sequence). CDR3: CASSPLGTNEKLFF. CDR3 coding DNA: TGTGCCAGCAGCCCCCTCGGAACTAATGAAAAACTGTTTTTT. Using reference TRBV7-9 and TRBJ1-4 for the parts outside the CDR3, the full variable domain is DTGVSQNPRHKITKRGQNVTFRCDPISEHNRLYWYRQTLGQGPEFLTYFQNEAQLEKSRLLSDRFSAERPKGSFSTLEIQRTEQGDSAMYLCASSPLGTNEKLFFGSGTQLSVL.

The chain recombines TRBV19 with TRBJ2-7, with 7 bases that match TRBD1. Trimming took 3 bases from V and 3 from J; bases not matched to a gene: 8. This CDR3 comprises 15 residues. Germline-derived CDR1 and CDR2 are LNHDA and SQIVND (reference sequence). CDR3 sequence: CASSIARTGGYEQYF. As DNA, the CDR3 is TGTGCCAGTAGTATCGCAAGGACAGGAGGCTACGAGCAGTACTTC.

The chain links TRBV18 to TRBJ2-7, with D maybe TRBD1 (5 bases). This CDR3 contains 14 residues. From germline, CDR1 is KGHSH and CDR2 LQKENI. Trimming shortened V by 5 bases and J by 0 bases, and 11 bases separated the two germline ends. CDR3 DNA: TGTGCCAGCTCAGACAGTAGAGTCTCCTACGAGCAGTACTTC. This encodes CASSDSRVSYEQYF.

This clone occurred once. The chain uses TRBV10-3 and TRBJ2-7; tentative D call: TRBD2 (5 bases). This CDR3 has 15 amino acids. V gave up 0 bases and J gave up 1 base, with 10 bases separating them. Germline V lookup: CDR1 ENHRY, CDR2 SYGVKD. CDR3 residues: CAISESGERSYEQYF. Written as DNA, the CDR3 is TGTGCCATCAGTGAGTCCGGGGAGCGGTCCTACGAGCAGTACTTC.

This clone has just a few counts. The chain has TRBV6-4 and TRBJ2-1; D is possibly TRBD2 (5 bases). Deletions cut 6 bases from V and 6 bases from J, with 12 bases between. Germline CDR1 reads MRHNA; CDR2 reads SNTAGT. This CDR3 spans 13 amino acids. This chain's CDR3 is CASSVESGNEQFF. CDR3 in DNA: TGTGCCAGCAGCGTCGAAAGCGGCAATGAGCAGTTCTTC.

This chain links TRBV19 with TRBJ2-7; 9 bases are a match to TRBD1. V shed 3 bases, J shed 1 base, and the junction held 4 bases outside the gene matches. CDR1 is LNHDA and CDR2 is SQIVND in the germline V gene (reference sequence). CDR3 size: 15 residues. CDR3 in amino acids: CASSISGTGSYEQYF. CDR3 nucleotides: TGTGCCAGTAGTATTTCGGGGACAGGGTCCTACGAGCAGTACTTC.

The chain uses TRBV7-9 and TRBJ2-7; D may be TRBD1 (7 bases). The germline V gene has CDR1 SEHNR and CDR2 FQNEAQ (reference sequence). The CDR3 runs 17 residues. V lost 3 bases and J lost 6, with 24 bases in between. The CDR3 nucleotides are TGTGCCAGCAGCTTTGGCTACGGGGGACAGTCGGTTAGCGAGCAGTACTTC. It specifies CASSFGYGGQSVSEQYF.

V is TRBV30 and J is TRBJ1-2; D is undetermined. The CDR3 length is 14 residues. With 0 bases removed from V and 3 bases from J, the gap between germline ends came to 11 bases. Looked up from germline, CDR1 is GTSNPN and CDR2 is SVGIG (reference sequence). CDR3 DNA: TGTGCCTGGAGTGTATCAGGCACCCACTATGGCTACACCTTC. Its translation is CAWSVSGTHYGYTF.

A single count supports this clone. The V gene is TRBV9, the J gene TRBJ2-7; no definite D call. Trimming stripped 0 bases from V and 2 bases from J, with 9 bases between. The CDR3 loop spans 14 amino acids. The germline gives CDR1 SGDLS, CDR2 YYNGEE. The CDR3, as DNA: TGTGCCAGCAGCGTAGGGGCAGTGACCTACGAGCAGTACTTC. Translated: CASSVGAVTYEQYF.

V is TRBV4-3 and J is TRBJ1-4; D remains unclear. CDR1 is LGHNA, CDR2 YSLEER, per germline. V dropped 0 bases and J dropped 0 bases, with 5 bases sitting between them. The CDR3 is made up of 15 amino acids. The CDR3, as DNA: TGCGCCAGCAGCCAAGATTCTCCAACTAATGAAAAACTGTTTTTT. The encoded protein is CASSQDSPTNEKLFF.

The V call is TRBV15, the J call TRBJ2-7; 9 bases are a match to TRBD1. Germline V gene data show CDR1 as LNHNV and CDR2 as YYDKDF (reference sequence). With V trimmed by 1 base and J by 7 bases, 5 bases remained unmatched. This CDR3 is built from 14 residues. The CDR3: CATSRGDRVLEQYF. Written as DNA, the CDR3 is TGTGCCACCAGCAGAGGGGACAGGGTACTTGAGCAGTACTTC.

The sample holds one count of this clone. The rearrangement joins TRBV18 to TRBJ2-5; 7 bases line up with TRBD1. The J segment lost 5 bases and the V segment lost 6 bases, leaving 9 bases of the junction unmatched. This CDR3 is built from 14 residues. Germline V lookup: CDR1 KGHSH, CDR2 LQKENI. The CDR3 loop reads CASSVTGAQETQYF. The CDR3 coding sequence is TGTGCCAGCTCGGTTACAGGGGCGCAGGAGACCCAGTACTTC.

DNA of the CDR3: TGTGCCAGCAGTGGGGGCAGTGGCTACACCTTC. Amino acids: CASSGGSGYTF. V usage is TRBV21-1 and J usage is TRBJ1-2; TRBD1, the table's D call, was not compared with the DNA. TRBV21-1 is given as a pseudogene. The CDR3 consists of 11 residues.

The chain has TRBV19 and TRBJ1-2; a possible D gene is TRBD1 (6 bases). This CDR3 is built from 14 residues. Trimming removed 2 bases at V and 2 bases at J, with 9 bases between. The germline V gene encodes CDR1 LNHDA and CDR2 SQIVND (reference sequence). As DNA, the CDR3 is TGTGCCAGTAGTATACTCGACAGGAACTATGGCTACACCTTC. Its protein is CASSILDRNYGYTF.

This clone was seen a single time. V and J are TRBV6-5 and TRBJ1-1; 8 bases are a match to TRBD1. The CDR3 loop spans 15 amino acids. V was pared by 1 base and J by 0 bases, with 1 base of the junction left unmatched. The germline V gene has CDR1 MNHEY and CDR2 SVGAGI. CDR3 in amino acids: CASSYWTGLNTEAFF. The DNA of the CDR3 is TGTGCCAGCAGTTACTGGACAGGGCTGAACACTGAAGCTTTCTTT.

The chain uses TRBV19 and TRBJ1-1, with D tentatively TRBD1 (6 bases). The length of the CDR3 is 13 residues. Germline assignment: CDR1 LNHDA and CDR2 SQIVND (reference sequence). V lost 5 bases to trimming and J lost 1 base, with 8 bases between them. The CDR3: CASSGTTNTEAFF. In nucleotides, the CDR3 is TGTGCCAGTAGTGGGACAACGAACACTGAAGCTTTCTTT.

This chain connects TRBV28 to TRBJ1-6, with 7 nucleotides matching TRBD1. Germline CDR1 and CDR2: MDHEN and SYDVKM. V lost 5 bases to trimming and J lost 7 bases; unmatched junction nucleotides: 8. There are 15 residues in the CDR3. The CDR3 spells CASSPTGLRNSPLHF. The CDR3, as DNA: TGTGCCAGCAGTCCGACAGGGCTGCGGAATTCACCCCTCCACTTT.

The chain combines TRBV7-8 with TRBJ1-1; 11 bases are shared with TRBD1. The CDR3 covers 17 residues. V shed 5 bases, J shed 5 bases, and the junction held 13 bases outside the gene matches. Germline lookup yields CDR1 SGHVS and CDR2 FQNEAQ. CDR3 bases: TGTGCCAGCAGCGTAGGACAGGGGGCGAAATTGGGGACTGAAGCTTTCTTT. As protein: CASSVGQGAKLGTEAFF.

The gene calls are TRBV5-1 and TRBJ2-1, with D tentatively TRBD1 (6 bases). This CDR3 spans 15 amino acids. V was pared by 3 bases and J by 1 base, with 11 bases between. Germline CDR1 SGHRS, CDR2 YFSETQ. The CDR3 DNA is TGCGCCAGCAGCTATTACAGGGAATCCTACAATGAGCAGTTCTTC. The encoded protein is CASSYYRESYNEQFF. Full variable domain (outside the CDR3, taken from reference TRBV5-1 and TRBJ2-1): KAGVTQTPRYLIKTRGQQVTLSCSPISGHRSVSWYQQTPGQGLQFLFEYFSETQRNKGNFPGRFSGRQFSNSRSEMNVSTLELGDSALYLCASSYYRESYNEQFFGPGTRLTVL.